Below, 32 T cell receptor beta chains from the same sample are listed, as sequenced in a study of shared clonotypes between healthy human individuals. Generated by immunoSEQ multiplex PCR, the TCRdb table keeps only in-frame clones and is missing some. Of about 2,500,000 clones in the sample, approximately 94% are singletons; the top ten hold over 0.12%. Sequencing was performed on naive CD4+ T cells sorted from blood. Subset reported: CD45RA+ positively selected. Receptors were obtained from a man younger than 30 in good health.

The CDR3 spells CASSPLAGVSPNEQFF. The CDR3 nucleotides are TGCGCCAGCAGCCCCCTAGCGGGAGTTTCTCCCAATGAGCAGTTCTTC. The chain recombines TRBV4-1 with TRBJ2-1, with TRBD2 matching over 10 bases. Germline-derived CDR1 and CDR2 are MGHRA and YSYEKL. After removal of 4 bases from V and 6 bases from J, the junction contained 9 bases not matched to a gene. The CDR3 extends over 16 amino acids.

J is TRBJ2-7 and V is TRBV7-2; 9 bases match TRBD2. Germline CDR1 SGHTA, CDR2 FQGNSA. After removal of 5 bases from V and 5 bases from J, the junction contained 7 bases not matched to a gene. The CDR3 has 14 amino acids. The CDR3 DNA reads as TGTGCCAGCAGCGGGAGCGGGAGGTCGGACGAGCAGTACTTC. Protein: CASSGSGRSDEQYF.

This rearrangement joins TRBV2 to TRBJ2-1; 9 positions agree with TRBD2. CDR1 is SNHLY and CDR2 is FYNNEI in the germline V gene. The V segment lost 4 bases and the J segment 8 bases; nucleotides outside the gene matches: 3. The CDR3 runs 13 residues. The CDR3 bases are TGTGCCAGCAGTGGGGGACTAGCTTATGAGCAGTTCTTC. Residues: CASSGGLAYEQFF.

The chain recombines TRBV18 with TRBJ1-3; unclear D gene. Germline V gene data show CDR1 as KGHSH and CDR2 as LQKENI. The ends were cut back, 3 bases at V and 0 bases at J, with 12 bases in the middle. This CDR3 is 16 amino acids long. The CDR3 reads CASSPIPATSGNTIYF. CDR3 nucleotides: TGTGCCAGCTCACCTATTCCCGCTACCTCTGGAAACACCATATATTTT.

The V call is TRBV11-2, the J call TRBJ2-2; 9 bases map to TRBD2. The CDR3 is 16 residues long. Per the germline V gene, CDR1 is SGHAT and CDR2 is FQNNGV. Unmatched junction bases numbered 6, after V lost 2 bases and J lost 5 bases. The CDR3 DNA reads TGTGCCAGCAGCTTACATAGCGGGAGCGGGACCGGGGAGCTGTTTTTT. This sequence encodes CASSLHSGSGTGELFF.

V is TRBV30 and J is TRBJ2-3, with 11 bases identical to TRBD1. This CDR3 contains 16 residues. J gave up 2 bases and V 2 bases, and 6 bases lay outside the gene matches. Per the germline V gene, CDR1 is GTSNPN and CDR2 is SVGIG (reference sequence). The CDR3 here is CAWSFLGQGATDTQYF. The CDR3 DNA is TGTGCCTGGAGTTTCTTAGGACAGGGGGCCACAGATACGCAGTATTTT.

A note on this clone: The identical CDR3 is also encoded by other nucleotide sequences in the sample. V is TRBV5-1 and J is TRBJ1-3; tentatively, D is TRBD1 (5 bases). The CDR3 contains 14 residues. Germline CDR1 and CDR2: SGHRS and YFSETQ. The germline V and J ends were trimmed by 2 bases and 4 bases, with 10 bases remaining between them. The CDR3 DNA is TGCGCCAGCAGCTTTGGGACGGCGGGAAACACCATATATTTT. Protein: CASSFGTAGNTIYF.

V and J are TRBV30 and TRBJ1-6; TRBD1 might be the D (5 bases). The CDR3 length is 17 residues. Germline values: CDR1 GTSNPN, CDR2 SVGIG (reference sequence). V gave up 3 bases and J gave up 4 bases, with 19 bases separating them. DNA for the CDR3: TGTGCCTGGAGAGACCTTAAAGGGACCGGTTATAATTCACCCCTCCACTTT. Its protein product is CAWRDLKGTGYNSPLHF.

DNA of the CDR3: TGTGCCATCAGACGGGAGGGCACAGATACGCAGTATTTT. Translation gives CAIRREGTDTQYF. V and J are TRBV10-3 and TRBJ2-3; 7 nucleotides line up with TRBD2. Per the germline V gene, CDR1 is ENHRY and CDR2 is SYGVKD. The CDR3 covers 13 residues. Losses at the gene ends were 6 bases for V and 1 base for J; bases not matched to a gene: 1.

V gene TRBV5-4 combines with J gene TRBJ1-5; D gene unclear. V gave up 3 bases and J gave up 1 base, with 11 bases separating them. CDR1 is SGHNT, CDR2 YYREEE, per germline (reference sequence). The CDR3 sequence is 15 residues long. The CDR3 protein is CASSSGAGSNQPQHF. CDR3 bases: TGTGCCAGCAGCTCGGGCGCAGGAAGCAATCAGCCCCAGCATTTT.

This chain joins TRBV30 and TRBJ2-5; perhaps D is TRBD1 or TRBD2 (5 bases each). The germline gives CDR1 GTSNPN, CDR2 SVGIG (reference sequence). The CDR3 is 13 amino acids. V dropped 4 bases and J dropped 2 bases, with 11 bases sitting between them. The CDR3 spells CAWTGRTQETQYF. In nucleotides, the CDR3 is TGTGCCTGGACGGGACGGACACAAGAGACCCAGTACTTC.

The chain uses TRBV5-1 and TRBJ2-7; no clear D. The CDR3 has 13 residues. The V gene's germline CDR1 is SGHRS and CDR2 YFSETQ. Between the trimmed V and J ends, which lost 0 bases and 4 bases, there was a span of 8 bases. The CDR3 loop is CASSLALFYEQYF. The CDR3 DNA is TGCGCCAGCAGCTTGGCGCTATTTTACGAGCAGTACTTC.

The chain joins TRBV18 to TRBJ1-1; D unclear. V dropped 3 bases and J dropped 5 bases, with 19 bases sitting between them. This CDR3 is 16 amino acids long. Per germline, CDR1 KGHSH and CDR2 LQKENI. CDR3 DNA sequence: TGTGCCAGCTCACCGCAAGCCTTAGAGTCAGGTACTGAAGCTTTCTTT. Amino acids: CASSPQALESGTEAFF.

The chain uses TRBV23-1 and TRBJ2-7; the match to TRBD1 covers 7 bases. TRBV23-1 is known as an ORF, though its function is uncertain. The length of the CDR3 is 15 residues. The J segment lost 7 bases and the V segment lost 0 bases, leaving 9 bases of the junction unmatched. The CDR3 bases are TGCGCCAGCAGTCAATCTCACAGGGGAACGAGGGAGCAGTACTTC. Its protein is CASSQSHRGTREQYF.

The chain links TRBV21-1 to TRBJ1-5; the table calls TRBD1, which could not be checked here. TRBV21-1 is designated a pseudogene. There are 19 residues in the CDR3. In nucleotides, the CDR3 is TGTGCCAGCAGCAACTTAGTGACAGGGGTAAGAAACGGCAATCAGCCCCAGCATTTT. Protein: CASSNLVTGVRNGNQPQHF.

In regard to this clone: Other DNA sequences in this sample translate to the same CDR3. The chain has TRBV18 and TRBJ2-7; D gene unclear. Per the germline V gene, CDR1 is KGHSH and CDR2 is LQKENI. CDR3 length equals 14 residues. Trimming took off 2 bases at V and 0 bases at J, with 8 bases between the two ends. CDR3 residues: CASSPVTGSYEQYF. The CDR3 DNA follows: TGTGCCAGCTCACCAGTCACGGGCTCCTACGAGCAGTACTTC.

The chain employs TRBV5-1 and TRBJ2-7; no definite D call. V lost 1 base to trimming and J lost 0 bases, with 8 bases between them. The V gene's germline CDR1 is SGHRS and CDR2 YFSETQ. CDR3 size: 14 residues. The CDR3 region is CASSLFTVSYEQYF. CDR3 in DNA: TGCGCCAGCAGCTTGTTTACAGTCTCCTACGAGCAGTACTTC.

This chain joins TRBV4-3 and TRBJ2-2, with TRBD2 matching 7 bases. The V gene's germline CDR1 is LGHNA and CDR2 YSLEER. The trim removed 0 bases at V and 5 bases at J, leaving 9 bases unmatched. CDR3 length: 17 amino acids. The CDR3 nucleotides are TGCGCCAGCAGCCAAGAGGTTAGCGGGCTGAGGACCGGGGAGCTGTTTTTT. Its protein product is CASSQEVSGLRTGELFF.

The rearrangement joins TRBV5-1 to TRBJ2-7, with TRBD1 matching 9 bases. The trim removed 4 bases at V and 3 bases at J, leaving 8 bases unmatched. CDR3 size: 15 residues. Germline CDR1 SGHRS, CDR2 YFSETQ. The CDR3 here is CASSQRTGEIYEQYF. CDR3 coding DNA: TGCGCCAGCAGCCAAAGGACAGGGGAGATCTACGAGCAGTACTTC.

The chain combines TRBV10-1 with TRBJ1-4, with D perhaps TRBD1 (5 bases). Trimming pared 7 bases from V and 8 bases from J, leaving 20 bases between. The germline gives CDR1 WNHNN, CDR2 SYGVQD (reference sequence). The CDR3 has 15 residues. Written as DNA, the CDR3 is TGCGCCAGCACCCCGGGGAGGGGTGTTCGAGAAAAACTGTTTTTT. Translation gives CASTPGRGVREKLFF.

The chain employs TRBV7-9 and TRBJ2-3, with 10 bases that match TRBD2. The CDR3 is 17 residues long. V shed 5 bases, J shed 1 base, and the junction held 9 bases outside the gene matches. Germline assignment: CDR1 SEHNR and CDR2 FQNEAQ (reference sequence). CDR3 in DNA: TGTGCCAGCAGCGTGAGTGGGAGCGGGGGGGGCACAGATACGCAGTATTTT. It specifies CASSVSGSGGGTDTQYF.

This chain links TRBV30 with TRBJ2-6; 7 bases match TRBD1. The CDR3 consists of 15 residues. Germline V gives CDR1 GTSNPN, CDR2 SVGIG (reference sequence). Germline trimming cut 3 bases from V and 2 bases from J; bases unmatched to any gene: 4. This chain's CDR3 is CAWRTGRAGANVLTF. CDR3 nucleotides: TGTGCCTGGAGGACAGGGCGGGCTGGGGCCAACGTCCTGACTTTC.

The chain uses TRBV7-2 and TRBJ2-2; TRBD2 matches 10 bases. Germline V CDR1 and CDR2: SGHTA, FQGNSA. J lost 4 bases, V lost 1 base, and 6 bases had no gene match. The CDR3 has 17 amino acids. In DNA form, the CDR3 reads TGTGCCAGCAGCTTAGGTAGAAGCGGGGGGGCCACCGGGGAGCTGTTTTTT. It translates to CASSLGRSGGATGELFF. Variable domain in full (rest from reference TRBV7-2 and TRBJ2-2): GAGVSQSPSNKVTEKGKDVELRCDPISGHTALYWYRQSLGQGLEFLIYFQGNSAPDKSGLPSDRFSAERTGGSVSTLTIQRTQQEDSAVYLCASSLGRSGGATGELFFGEGSRLTVL.

As DNA, the CDR3 is TGTGCCAGTAGTAGTACCGGGACAGTGGATTCACCCCTCCACTTT. Translated, it gives CASSSTGTVDSPLHF. The V and J genes are TRBV19 and TRBJ1-6; TRBD1 matches at 7 bases. There are 15 residues in the CDR3. With V trimmed by 4 bases and J by 8 bases, 8 bases remained unmatched. The germline V gene encodes CDR1 LNHDA and CDR2 SQIVND (reference sequence).

The chain links TRBV6-5 to TRBJ1-4, with D hard to call. V lost 0 bases to trimming and J lost 7 bases, with 15 bases between them. Germline CDR1 MNHEY, CDR2 SVGAGI. CDR3 size: 16 residues. CDR3 amino acids: CASSYSGGLGGEKLFF. CDR3 DNA sequence: TGTGCCAGCAGTTACTCGGGAGGGTTGGGTGGTGAAAAACTGTTTTTT.

The chain has TRBV6-5 and TRBJ2-5; TRBD1 aligns across 8 bases. The CDR3 runs to 14 residues. Unmatched junction bases numbered 6, after V lost 4 bases and J lost 5 bases. Germline V lookup: CDR1 MNHEY, CDR2 SVGAGI. The CDR3 loop reads CASSLPGGVETQYF. As DNA, the CDR3 is TGTGCCAGCAGTTTACCAGGGGGCGTCGAGACCCAGTACTTC.

J is TRBJ2-4 and V is TRBV10-3; D perhaps matches TRBD2 (6 bases). Germline CDR1 reads ENHRY; CDR2 reads SYGVKD. V shed 5 bases and J shed 3 bases, with 8 bases lying between them. The CDR3 has 13 amino acids. The CDR3 protein is CAISWGVKNIQYF. The CDR3 DNA is TGTGCCATCAGTTGGGGGGTCAAAAACATTCAGTACTTC.

V and J are TRBV10-3 and TRBJ2-7; perhaps TRBD2 as D (6 bases). CDR1 and CDR2 from the germline V gene are ENHRY and SYGVKD. The CDR3 runs to 13 residues. Trimming took 6 bases from V and 3 from J, leaving 12 bases between them. CDR3 sequence: CAISPTEGYEQYF. Here the CDR3 DNA reads TGTGCCATCAGCCCGACGGAGGGCTACGAGCAGTACTTC.

Comments on this clone: Other DNA sequences in the sample encode the same CDR3. V usage is TRBV9 and J usage is TRBJ2-2; D gene ambiguous. Germline V lookup: CDR1 SGDLS, CDR2 YYNGEE. The V end was cut by 0 bases, the J end by 0 bases, with 3 bases between. This CDR3 is 14 amino acids long. This CDR3 is CASSVVANTGELFF. The CDR3 DNA is TGTGCCAGCAGCGTAGTAGCGAACACCGGGGAGCTGTTTTTT.

The rearrangement joins TRBV4-3 to TRBJ2-5; possibly TRBD1 or TRBD2 for D (5 bases each). The CDR3 is 15 amino acids. Germline CDR1 reads LGHNA; CDR2 reads YSLEER. Trimming took 4 bases from V and 4 from J, leaving 16 bases between them. CDR3 protein: CASSLRDGRGETQYF. The CDR3, as DNA: TGCGCCAGCAGCCTCCGGGACGGCCGGGGAGAGACCCAGTACTTC.

This rearrangement joins TRBV7-2 to TRBJ1-3, with TRBD1 identical over 10 bases. The germline V gene encodes CDR1 SGHTA and CDR2 FQGNSA. The length of the CDR3 is 16 residues. The ends lost 5 bases at V and 2 bases at J; junction bases unmatched: 6. The DNA of the CDR3 is TGTGCCAGCAGCCATCGCGGGACAGGGGCTGGAAACACCATATATTTT. It yields the protein CASSHRGTGAGNTIYF.

The genes are TRBV5-1 and TRBJ1-5; no clear D. Germline V CDR1 and CDR2: SGHRS, YFSETQ. The CDR3 totals 14 residues. V lost 0 bases and J 7 bases, leaving 11 bases between the germline ends. The CDR3 protein is CASSLGPGTQPQHF. The DNA for the CDR3 is TGCGCCAGCAGCTTGGGTCCAGGAACCCAGCCCCAGCATTTT.